This TCR beta chain comes out of a study of blood T cell repertoires in COVID-19 (dated by TCRdb to the early 2020s). As for the study more broadly: Samples covering the acute and convalescent phases of COVID-19 were provided by collaborators in the United States, Italy and Spain. A freely available public database, intended as a resource for researchers studying the immune response to SARS-CoV-2, is where the repertoires were released. Nearly every sample came with metadata listing a de-identified subject ID, COVID-19 status, age in years and sex. Where HLA class I and class II types were available, the types were taken from metadata supplied by the sample provider, not from assay-based typing. Subjects who had been exposed to COVID-19, were actively infected with it, or had recovered from it provided the deeply sampled blood TCRbeta repertoires that made up the dataset. The material from the prospective study consisted of cDNA or gDNA derived from T cells, B-cell-depleted T cells, or PBMCs. Samples came from the ongoing ImmuneRACE study (first 160 participants) plus 1,254 subjects from 6 global collaborators.

Collaborating institutions collected whole blood in K2EDTA tubes following their own protocols. For TCRbeta analysis, collaborators shipped samples in one of three forms: frozen whole blood, isolated PBMCs, or DNA extracted from either of those sample types. Here is what the overall study found, with its caveats: The quantity of clinical and demographic metadata differed by source and by participant and was supplied without curation.

TCRbeta CDR3 regions were amplified from genomic DNA by means of the immunoSEQ Assay, a bias-controlled multiplex PCR. Turning to the authors' computational methods: Within the assay, amplification of reference gene primers was used to estimate how many nucleated cells each sample contained. To quantify the absolute abundance of each unique TCRbeta CDR3 rearrangement, sequence reads were collapsed and filtered. Productive Simpson clonality was computed per sample as the square root of Simpson's diversity index over productive rearrangements. In TCRdb, the immuneACCESS table is reduced to in-frame sequences with V and J assigned. These tables do not hold every clone; where another copy was compared, an unresolved V gene accounts for under half, and the others remain unexplained. Clone size and the V and J calls come from that table; the DNA yielded D and trimming. For this sample there are 150,000 to 200,000 clones; approximately 80% appear just once. Around 8.1% of the sample is held by the ten biggest clonotypes.

Worth noting for this clone: The specificity of this receptor is unknown. One base away there is no much larger clone; base qualities are not given.

CDR3 length: 14 amino acids, cysteine to phenylalanine. The DNA shown is the 42-base CDR3, in frame from base 1. V gives up 7 bases and J gives up 2 bases, and the segment between their germline ends measures 14 bases. Per the germline V gene, SGHTA is the CDR1 and FQGNSA is the CDR2. The V and J genes are TRBV7-2 and TRBJ1-2, with the D gene call left open. The sample comprised peripheral blood. This TCR was sampled from a man aged 60 to 75 with acute or convalescent COVID-19. The CDR3 reads as follows: CASIAKGGNYGYTF. The bases read TGTGCCAGCATCGCAAAGGGAGGGAACTATGGCTACACCTTC.